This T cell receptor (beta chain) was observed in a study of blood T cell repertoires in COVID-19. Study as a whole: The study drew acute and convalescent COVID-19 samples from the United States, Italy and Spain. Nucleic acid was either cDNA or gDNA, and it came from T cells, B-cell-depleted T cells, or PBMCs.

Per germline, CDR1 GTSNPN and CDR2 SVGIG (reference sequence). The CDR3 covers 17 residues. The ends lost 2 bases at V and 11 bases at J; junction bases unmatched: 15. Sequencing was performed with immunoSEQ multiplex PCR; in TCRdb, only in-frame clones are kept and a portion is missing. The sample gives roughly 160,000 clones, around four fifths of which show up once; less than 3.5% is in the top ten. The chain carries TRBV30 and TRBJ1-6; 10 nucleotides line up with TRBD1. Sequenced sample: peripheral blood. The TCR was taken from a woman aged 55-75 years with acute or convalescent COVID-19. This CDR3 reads CAWSQPLPTGGLTPLHF. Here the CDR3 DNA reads TGTGCCTGGAGTCAGCCACTACCGACAGGGGGCTTGACACCCCTCCACTTT.